This T cell receptor beta chain was sequenced in a study of T cells in Graves' hyperthyroidism and ophthalmopathy. Clinical symptoms, serum thyroxine, TRAb, thyroid ultrasound and orbital computed tomography established diagnosis. Only a few counts were recorded for this clonotype. Its matching antigen is unknown. Researchers amplified the TCR beta CDR3 regions from RNA transcripts. During a first-round RT-PCR of the TCR CDR3, the HTBI primer set was used. TCRdb passed the multiplex PCR reads through MiXCR, listing each CDR3 protein once. The sample has roughly 510,000 distinct CDR3 sequences, 46% seen once. The germline V gene has CDR1 ENHRY and CDR2 SYGVKD. Trimming at V came to 3 bases and at J to 2 bases, leaving 6 bases not matched to a gene. The CDR3 totals 16 residues. Overall study findings and caveats: Separating ophthalmopathy from stable hyperthyroidism was achieved by a 13 V-J model. Appearing also in blood were most of the thyroid clonotypes expanded above 0.001. Ophthalmopathy, which appeared later, was predicted by the model a median roughly 6.6 months before onset.

The V call is TRBV10-3, the J call TRBJ2-5; 10 bases match TRBD1. Sequencing input: peripheral blood or thyroid tissue (not recorded which). This receptor was identified in an adult woman with Graves' disease, either hyperthyroidism or ophthalmopathy (not recorded which). CDR3 sequence reads: CAISEIPGQGQETQYF. DNA of the CDR3: TGTGCCATCAGTGAAATACCGGGACAGGGGCAAGAGACCCAGTACTTC.